The rows below give T cell receptor beta chains drawn from one sample of a study of cytomegalovirus exposure and HLA in healthy donors. The method was immunoSEQ multiplex PCR; TCRdb's version includes in-frame clones alone and lacks a portion of them. The sample consists of about 160,000 clones, about 77% of them appearing once. Material: PBMCs. Every receptor here comes from a man aged 18 to 35 in good health and CMV-seropositive. Each CDR3 is given with its conserved first and last residue. Fields, in order: CDR3 DNA, CDR3 protein, clone size, D gene, J gene, V gene. D genes are given only for firm matches. Rows may omit the clone size; those that give it use once, few, many or a size class.

CDR3nt: TGTGCCAGCCAGGCGGGAGGTCTCTACAATGAGCAGTTCTTC
CDR3aa: CASQAGGLYNEQFF
abundance: NA
d_gene: TRBD2
j_gene: TRBJ2-1
v_gene: TRBV28

CDR3nt: TGCGCCAGCAGCTTGGAGGGGCATGATCTGGGACTAGTCACCAATGAGCAGTTCTTC
CDR3aa: CASSLEGHDLGLVTNEQFF
abundance: NA
d_gene: TRBD2
j_gene: TRBJ2-1
v_gene: TRBV5-1

CDR3nt: TGTGCCAGCACGTCAACTGGAGGATCTGGAAACACCATATATTTT
CDR3aa: CASTSTGGSGNTIYF
abundance: NA
d_gene: NA
j_gene: TRBJ1-3
v_gene: TRBV28

CDR3nt: TGCAGTGCTCTGGGGGGTGGCTACACCTTC
CDR3aa: CSALGGGYTF
abundance: NA
d_gene: NA
j_gene: TRBJ1-2
v_gene: TRBV20-1

CDR3nt: TGTGCCAGCAGTAACAGGAAACTTAACTATGGCTACACCTTC
CDR3aa: CASSNRKLNYGYTF
abundance: NA
d_gene: NA
j_gene: TRBJ1-2
v_gene: TRBV6-5

CDR3nt: TGTGCCAGCAGCCCATCGACAGGGAAGGAGACCCAGTACTTC
CDR3aa: CASSPSTGKETQYF
abundance: NA
d_gene: TRBD1
j_gene: TRBJ2-5
v_gene: TRBV5-5

CDR3nt: TGTGCCAGCAGTGATGTGGGAGCGGGGGTTCAAGAGACCCAGTACTTC
CDR3aa: CASSDVGAGVQETQYF
abundance: NA
d_gene: TRBD2
j_gene: TRBJ2-5
v_gene: TRBV25-1

CDR3nt: TGCGCCAGCAGCCCCCCTCCGGGTACAGGCTCCTACGAGCAGTACTTC
CDR3aa: CASSPPPGTGSYEQYF
abundance: NA
d_gene: NA
j_gene: TRBJ2-7
v_gene: TRBV5-1

CDR3nt: TGTGCCAGCCTTACTACAGGGTATGAAAAACTGTTTTTT
CDR3aa: CASLTTGYEKLFF
abundance: NA
d_gene: NA
j_gene: TRBJ1-4
v_gene: TRBV2

CDR3nt: TGTGCCAGCAGGGGACAGGCCAGCTCTGGGGCCAACGTCCTGACTTTC
CDR3aa: CASRGQASSGANVLTF
abundance: NA
d_gene: TRBD1
j_gene: TRBJ2-6
v_gene: TRBV7-9

CDR3nt: TGTGCCTGGGCCATGGACAGGGGAGGTCGGAGGGCCGGGGAGCTGTTTTTT
CDR3aa: CAWAMDRGGRRAGELFF
abundance: NA
d_gene: TRBD1
j_gene: TRBJ2-2
v_gene: TRBV30

CDR3nt: TGTGCCAGCCAGGGACAGGGGGCTTCCGAAGGAGAGACCCAGTACTTC
CDR3aa: CASQGQGASEGETQYF
abundance: NA
d_gene: TRBD1
j_gene: TRBJ2-5
v_gene: TRBV2

CDR3nt: TGTGCCAGCAGTTACGGTACGATCCAGGGAGAGACCCAGTACTTC
CDR3aa: CASSYGTIQGETQYF
abundance: NA
d_gene: NA
j_gene: TRBJ2-5
v_gene: TRBV6-6

CDR3nt: TGTGCCAGCAGCTACAGGGATGGGGGCACAGATACGCAGTATTTT
CDR3aa: CASSYRDGGTDTQYF
abundance: NA
d_gene: NA
j_gene: TRBJ2-3
v_gene: TRBV7-9

CDR3nt: TGCGCCAGTCATTTGGGAGCAGGGGCAAGTCGGTACTATGGCTACACCTTC
CDR3aa: CASHLGAGASRYYGYTF
abundance: NA
d_gene: NA
j_gene: TRBJ1-2
v_gene: TRBV5-1

CDR3nt: TGTGCCACCAGTGCTAGCGGGACCGGTGAGCAGTTCTTC
CDR3aa: CATSASGTGEQFF
abundance: NA
d_gene: TRBD2
j_gene: TRBJ2-1
v_gene: TRBV15

CDR3nt: TGTGCCAGTAGTATAGCGCGCTTACTTAATCAGCCCCAGCATTTT
CDR3aa: CASSIARLLNQPQHF
abundance: NA
d_gene: NA
j_gene: TRBJ1-5
v_gene: TRBV19

CDR3nt: TGTGCCAGCTCACCGCCGGGACAGGGGACCGGTGAGCAGTTCTTC
CDR3aa: CASSPPGQGTGEQFF
abundance: NA
d_gene: TRBD1
j_gene: TRBJ2-1
v_gene: TRBV18

CDR3nt: TGTGCCAGCAGCCTACTAAAGTTTACTAGCGGGAAGTACAATGAGCAGTTCTTC
CDR3aa: CASSLLKFTSGKYNEQFF
abundance: NA
d_gene: TRBD2
j_gene: TRBJ2-1
v_gene: TRBV5-8

CDR3nt: TGCGCCAGCAGCTGGGATCCGGGACTAGTGGGGGGATCGTACACAGATACGCAGTATTTT
CDR3aa: CASSWDPGLVGGSYTDTQYF
abundance: NA
d_gene: TRBD2
j_gene: TRBJ2-3
v_gene: TRBV5-1

CDR3nt: TGTGCCAGCTCTTCCACAGCTACTAACTATGGCTACACCTTC
CDR3aa: CASSSTATNYGYTF
abundance: NA
d_gene: NA
j_gene: TRBJ1-2
v_gene: TRBV9

CDR3nt: TGTGCCAGCAGCTTAACAGGGTTCAGCTACACCTTC
CDR3aa: CASSLTGFSYTF
abundance: NA
d_gene: NA
j_gene: TRBJ1-2
v_gene: TRBV5-5

CDR3nt: TGTGCCAGCAGATCGGGACAGTCCTACGAGCAGTACTTC
CDR3aa: CASRSGQSYEQYF
abundance: NA
d_gene: TRBD1
j_gene: TRBJ2-7
v_gene: TRBV6-1

CDR3nt: TGTGCCAGCAGCTTACCCCGGACAGGGATAGCTGAAGCTTTCTTT
CDR3aa: CASSLPRTGIAEAFF
abundance: NA
d_gene: TRBD1
j_gene: TRBJ1-1
v_gene: TRBV7-8

CDR3nt: TGTGCCAGCAGCCGGGGGGCAGGCCCAAACTCTGGAAACACCATATATTTT
CDR3aa: CASSRGAGPNSGNTIYF
abundance: NA
d_gene: NA
j_gene: TRBJ1-3
v_gene: TRBV11-2

CDR3nt: TGTGCCTGGAGTCCACAACTATTGGATACGCAGTATTTT
CDR3aa: CAWSPQLLDTQYF
abundance: NA
d_gene: NA
j_gene: TRBJ2-3
v_gene: TRBV30

CDR3nt: TGTGCCAGCAGTTTATCCGGGAACACTGAAGCTTTCTTT
CDR3aa: CASSLSGNTEAFF
abundance: NA
d_gene: NA
j_gene: TRBJ1-1
v_gene: TRBV6-5

CDR3nt: TGTGCCAGCAGCTTTGGCGGGGCCTACAATGAGCAGTTCTTC
CDR3aa: CASSFGGAYNEQFF
abundance: NA
d_gene: NA
j_gene: TRBJ2-1
v_gene: TRBV7-9

CDR3nt: TGTGCCAGTAGTACCCGGACAGGGGGGAACACTGAAGCTTTCTTT
CDR3aa: CASSTRTGGNTEAFF
abundance: few
d_gene: TRBD1
j_gene: TRBJ1-1
v_gene: TRBV19

CDR3nt: TGCGCCAGCAGTGGGGCGAACACAGATACGCAGTATTTT
CDR3aa: CASSGANTDTQYF
abundance: NA
d_gene: NA
j_gene: TRBJ2-3
v_gene: TRBV10-1

CDR3nt: TGCGCCAGCAGCTTAACAGGGTCCTACGAGCAGTACTTC
CDR3aa: CASSLTGSYEQYF
abundance: NA
d_gene: NA
j_gene: TRBJ2-7
v_gene: TRBV5-1

CDR3nt: TGTGCCAGCAGCTCGCAACAGGGGGCGAACACTGAAGCTTTCTTT
CDR3aa: CASSSQQGANTEAFF
abundance: NA
d_gene: TRBD1
j_gene: TRBJ1-1
v_gene: TRBV4-2

CDR3nt: TGTGCCAGCAGCCGTAGGCGGGAAGGTTACGAGCAGTACTTC
CDR3aa: CASSRRREGYEQYF
abundance: NA
d_gene: NA
j_gene: TRBJ2-7
v_gene: TRBV27

CDR3nt: TGTGCCAGCATCTCCGGGACAGGTCGTGGGGAGCTGTTTTTT
CDR3aa: CASISGTGRGELFF
abundance: NA
d_gene: TRBD1
j_gene: TRBJ2-2
v_gene: TRBV6-5

CDR3nt: TGTGCCAGCAGTGAGCTCGGACTAGCTAGCACAGATACGCAGTATTTT
CDR3aa: CASSELGLASTDTQYF
abundance: NA
d_gene: TRBD2
j_gene: TRBJ2-3
v_gene: TRBV2

CDR3nt: TGTGCCAGCAGCCAAGACTATACAGGCGGCCTGGGCACTGAAGCTTTCTTT
CDR3aa: CASSQDYTGGLGTEAFF
abundance: once
d_gene: NA
j_gene: TRBJ1-1
v_gene: TRBV4-2

CDR3nt: TGCAGCGCAAGACAGGGCATCACGGAGACCCAGTACTTC
CDR3aa: CSARQGITETQYF
abundance: NA
d_gene: TRBD1
j_gene: TRBJ2-5
v_gene: TRBV29-1

CDR3nt: TGTGCCTGGAAGAGTCGAGCGCTCCTTCAAGAGACCCAGTACTTC
CDR3aa: CAWKSRALLQETQYF
abundance: NA
d_gene: NA
j_gene: TRBJ2-5
v_gene: TRBV30

CDR3nt: TGTGCCAGCAGCTCTCGGGAGGACACTGAAGCTTTCTTT
CDR3aa: CASSSREDTEAFF
abundance: few
d_gene: NA
j_gene: TRBJ1-1
v_gene: TRBV9

CDR3nt: TGTGCCAGCAGTTCGATTCGGGACAGACTTGAAGCTTTCTTT
CDR3aa: CASSSIRDRLEAFF
abundance: NA
d_gene: TRBD1
j_gene: TRBJ1-1
v_gene: TRBV6-6

CDR3nt: TGTGCCAGCAGCCGGAAGGGGGCCAACGGGGAGCTGTTTTTT
CDR3aa: CASSRKGANGELFF
abundance: once
d_gene: TRBD1
j_gene: TRBJ2-2
v_gene: TRBV7-9

CDR3nt: TGCGCCAGCAGCTACGACAGGGGGCACGGCGGAAACACCATATATTTT
CDR3aa: CASSYDRGHGGNTIYF
abundance: NA
d_gene: TRBD1
j_gene: TRBJ1-3
v_gene: TRBV4-3

CDR3nt: TGCGCCAGCAGCCAAGTCCCCATCTCTGGGGCCAACGTCCTGACTTTC
CDR3aa: CASSQVPISGANVLTF
abundance: NA
d_gene: NA
j_gene: TRBJ2-6
v_gene: TRBV4-3

CDR3nt: TGCGCCAGCAGCTTGGCCCGGACTAGCACCGGGGAGCTGTTTTTT
CDR3aa: CASSLARTSTGELFF
abundance: NA
d_gene: TRBD2
j_gene: TRBJ2-2
v_gene: TRBV5-1

CDR3nt: TGTGCCAGCGGCGGGGGGTTCGGCAATGAGCAGTTCTTC
CDR3aa: CASGGGFGNEQFF
abundance: NA
d_gene: TRBD2
j_gene: TRBJ2-1
v_gene: TRBV6-6

CDR3nt: TGTGCCAGCAGCCAAGCAGTCATGAATAAGAGGGATACTGAAGCTTTCTTT
CDR3aa: CASSQAVMNKRDTEAFF
abundance: NA
d_gene: NA
j_gene: TRBJ1-1
v_gene: TRBV14

CDR3nt: TGTGCCTGGAGTGTAGGTGGCGGGAGGGCGACCGGGGAGCTGTTTTTT
CDR3aa: CAWSVGGGRATGELFF
abundance: NA
d_gene: TRBD2
j_gene: TRBJ2-2
v_gene: TRBV30

CDR3nt: TGCGCCAGCAGCCAAGCCCGACTAGTGGGGGGGCCGGGGGAGACCCAGTACTTC
CDR3aa: CASSQARLVGGPGETQYF
abundance: few
d_gene: NA
j_gene: TRBJ2-5
v_gene: TRBV4-1

CDR3nt: TGTGCCAGTAGGGGGGAGGGCACTGAAGCTTTCTTT
CDR3aa: CASRGEGTEAFF
abundance: few
d_gene: NA
j_gene: TRBJ1-1
v_gene: TRBV19

CDR3nt: TGTGCCAGCAGCCCCGGGACTGGACCGTGGGAGACCCAGTACTTC
CDR3aa: CASSPGTGPWETQYF
abundance: few
d_gene: NA
j_gene: TRBJ2-5
v_gene: TRBV11-3